This T cell receptor (beta chain) originates from a study of cytomegalovirus exposure and HLA in healthy donors. Study-level results: For most TCR sequences rarity was the rule, although some public TCRs occurred in many donors.

As for this clone: Its antigen remains unknown.

Germline-derived CDR1 and CDR2 are SGHTA and FQGNSA. There are 14 residues in the CDR3. Trimming stripped 4 bases from V and 6 bases from J, with 13 bases between. TCRdb's table, derived via immunoSEQ multiplex PCR, lists solely in-frame clones and lacks some. The table lists approximately 150,000 clones, around nine tenths of them singletons. The genes are TRBV7-2 and TRBJ2-1; tentative D call: TRBD2 (6 bases). This receptor was identified in a man in his late teens or twenties in good health and CMV-seropositive. Sequenced input: PBMCs. In nucleotides, the CDR3 is TGTGCCAGCAGCTACTGGGGGGTGGGCAATGAGCAGTTCTTC. Amino acids: CASSYWGVGNEQFF. Full variable domain (rest looked up from reference TRBV7-2 and TRBJ2-1): GAGVSQSPSNKVTEKGKDVELRCDPISGHTALYWYRQSLGQGLEFLIYFQGNSAPDKSGLPSDRFSAERTGGSVSTLTIQRTQQEDSAVYLCASSYWGVGNEQFFGPGTRLTVL.